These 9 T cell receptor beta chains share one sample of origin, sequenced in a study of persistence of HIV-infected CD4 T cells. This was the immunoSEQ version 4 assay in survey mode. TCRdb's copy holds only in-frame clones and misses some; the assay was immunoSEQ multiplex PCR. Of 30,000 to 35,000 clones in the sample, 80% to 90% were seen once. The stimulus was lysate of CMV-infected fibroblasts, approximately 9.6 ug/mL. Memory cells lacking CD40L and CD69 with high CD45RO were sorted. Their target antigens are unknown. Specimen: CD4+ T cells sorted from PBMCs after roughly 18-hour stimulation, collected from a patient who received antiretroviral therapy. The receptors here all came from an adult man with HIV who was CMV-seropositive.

CDR3 protein: CASSSPRGGPINQPQHF. In DNA, the CDR3 is TGTGCCAGCAGCTCGCCCCGGGGAGGACCGATCAATCAGCCCCAGCATTTT. The V and J genes are TRBV7-8 and TRBJ1-5; D is ambiguous. Germline V lookup: CDR1 SGHVS, CDR2 FQNEAQ. The CDR3 is 17 amino acids. V lost 4 bases, J lost 3 bases, and 19 bases lay in between.

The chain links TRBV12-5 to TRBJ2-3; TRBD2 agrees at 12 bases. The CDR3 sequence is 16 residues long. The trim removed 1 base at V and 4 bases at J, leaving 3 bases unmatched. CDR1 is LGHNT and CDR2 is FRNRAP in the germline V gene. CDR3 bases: TGTGCTAGTGGTTTGGGACTAGCGGGGGAAGCAGATACGCAGTATTTT. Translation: CASGLGLAGEADTQYF.

CDR3 region: CASSVNRDTEAFF. CDR3 bases: TGTGCCAGCAGCGTTAACAGGGACACTGAAGCTTTCTTT. The chain links TRBV7-2 to TRBJ1-1; TRBD1 is a possible D gene (6 bases). There are 13 residues in the CDR3. CDR1 is SGHTA and CDR2 is FQGNSA in the germline V gene. The germline V and J ends were trimmed by 5 bases and 3 bases, with 10 bases remaining between them.

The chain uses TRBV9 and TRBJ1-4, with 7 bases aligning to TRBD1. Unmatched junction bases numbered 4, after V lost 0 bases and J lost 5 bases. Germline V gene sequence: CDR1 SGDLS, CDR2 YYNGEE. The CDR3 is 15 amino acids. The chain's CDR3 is CASSVAPGGNEKLFF. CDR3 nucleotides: TGTGCCAGCAGCGTAGCCCCAGGGGGAAATGAAAAACTGTTTTTT.

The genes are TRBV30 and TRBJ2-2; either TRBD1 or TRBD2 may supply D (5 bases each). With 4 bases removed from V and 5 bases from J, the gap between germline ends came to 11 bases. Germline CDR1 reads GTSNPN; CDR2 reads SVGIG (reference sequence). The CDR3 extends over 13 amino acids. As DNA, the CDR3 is TGTGCCTGGACGCCAGGGAGAACCGGGGAGCTGTTTTTT. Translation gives CAWTPGRTGELFF.

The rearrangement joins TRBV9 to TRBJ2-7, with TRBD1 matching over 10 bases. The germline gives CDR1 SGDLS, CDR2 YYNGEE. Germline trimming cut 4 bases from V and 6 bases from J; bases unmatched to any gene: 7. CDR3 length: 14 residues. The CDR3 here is CASSPSGQGGEQYF. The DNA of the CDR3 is TGTGCCAGCAGCCCCTCCGGACAGGGGGGCGAGCAGTACTTC.

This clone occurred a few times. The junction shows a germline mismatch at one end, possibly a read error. The CDR3 nucleotides read TGTGCTAGCAGCCAGACTAGCGGGGCCGGGGCCGGGGAGCTGTTTTTT. Its translation is CASSQTSGAGAGELFF. V usage is TRBV7-7 and J usage is TRBJ2-2; 11 positions match TRBD2. Germline V gene lookup returns CDR1 SSHAT and CDR2 FNYEAQ (reference sequence). The CDR3 length is 16 residues.

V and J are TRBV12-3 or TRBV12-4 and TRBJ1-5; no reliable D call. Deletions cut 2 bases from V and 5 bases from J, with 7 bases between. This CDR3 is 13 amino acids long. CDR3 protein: CASSLRLDQPQHF. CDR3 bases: TGTGCCAGCAGTTTACGACTTGATCAGCCCCAGCATTTT.

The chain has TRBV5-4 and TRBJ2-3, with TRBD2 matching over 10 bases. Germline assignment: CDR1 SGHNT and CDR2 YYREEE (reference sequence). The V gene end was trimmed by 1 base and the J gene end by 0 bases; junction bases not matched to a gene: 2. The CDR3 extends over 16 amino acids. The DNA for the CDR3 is TGTGCCAGCAGCTTGCTAGCGGGGGCTAGCACAGATACGCAGTATTTT. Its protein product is CASSLLAGASTDTQYF.